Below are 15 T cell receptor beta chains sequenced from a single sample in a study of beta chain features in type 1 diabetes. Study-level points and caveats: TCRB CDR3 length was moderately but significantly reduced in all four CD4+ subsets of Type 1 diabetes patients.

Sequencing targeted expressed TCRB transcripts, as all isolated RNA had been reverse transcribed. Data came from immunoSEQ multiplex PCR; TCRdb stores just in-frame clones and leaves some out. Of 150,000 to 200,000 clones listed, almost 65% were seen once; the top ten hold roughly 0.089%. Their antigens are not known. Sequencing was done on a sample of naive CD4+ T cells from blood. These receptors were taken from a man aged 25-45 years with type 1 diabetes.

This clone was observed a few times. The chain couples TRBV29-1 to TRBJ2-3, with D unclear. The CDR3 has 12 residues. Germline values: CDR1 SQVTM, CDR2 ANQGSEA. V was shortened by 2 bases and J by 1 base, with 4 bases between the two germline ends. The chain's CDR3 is CSVEQGTDTQYF. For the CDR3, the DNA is TGCAGCGTTGAACAAGGCACAGATACGCAGTATTTT.

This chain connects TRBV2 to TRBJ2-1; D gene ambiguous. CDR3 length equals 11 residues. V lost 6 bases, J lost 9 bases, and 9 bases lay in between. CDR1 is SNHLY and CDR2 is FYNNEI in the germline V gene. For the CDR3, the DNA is TGTGCCAGCAGCGCGGTCGCTGAGCAGTTCTTC. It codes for CASSAVAEQFF.

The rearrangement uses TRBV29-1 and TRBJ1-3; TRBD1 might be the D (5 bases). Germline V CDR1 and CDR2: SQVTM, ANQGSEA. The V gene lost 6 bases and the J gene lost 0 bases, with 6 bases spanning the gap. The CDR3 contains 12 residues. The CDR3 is CSVTDSGNTIYF. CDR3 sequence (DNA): TGCAGCGTGACAGACTCTGGAAACACCATATATTTT.

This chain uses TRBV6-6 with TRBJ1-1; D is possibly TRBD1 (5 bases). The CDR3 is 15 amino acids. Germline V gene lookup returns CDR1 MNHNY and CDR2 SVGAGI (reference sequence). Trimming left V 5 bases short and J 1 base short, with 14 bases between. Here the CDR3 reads CASSTFGAENTEAFF. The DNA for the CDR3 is TGTGCCAGCAGTACGTTCGGGGCGGAGAACACTGAAGCTTTCTTT.

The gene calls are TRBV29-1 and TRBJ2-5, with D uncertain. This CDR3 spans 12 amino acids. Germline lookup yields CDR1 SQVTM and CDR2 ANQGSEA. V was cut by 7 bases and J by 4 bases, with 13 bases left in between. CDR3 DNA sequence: TGCAGCGCCAGGTCGATGGGAGAGACCCAGTACTTC. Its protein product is CSARSMGETQYF.

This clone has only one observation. The CDR3 spells CASSRGVAKNIQYF. The CDR3 nucleotides are TGTGCCAGCAGCCGTGGGGTAGCCAAAAACATTCAGTACTTC. This chain joins TRBV9 and TRBJ2-4; the D is unclear. The CDR3 runs 14 residues. V lost 4 bases to trimming and J lost 0 bases, with 8 bases between them. CDR1 and CDR2 (germline): SGDLS, YYNGEE.

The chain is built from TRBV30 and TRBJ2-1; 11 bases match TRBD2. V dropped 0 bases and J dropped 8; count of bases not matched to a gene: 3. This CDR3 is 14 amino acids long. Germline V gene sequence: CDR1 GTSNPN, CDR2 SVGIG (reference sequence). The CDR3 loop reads CAWSVTSGGDEQFF. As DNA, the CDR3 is TGTGCCTGGAGTGTTACTAGCGGGGGCGATGAGCAGTTCTTC.

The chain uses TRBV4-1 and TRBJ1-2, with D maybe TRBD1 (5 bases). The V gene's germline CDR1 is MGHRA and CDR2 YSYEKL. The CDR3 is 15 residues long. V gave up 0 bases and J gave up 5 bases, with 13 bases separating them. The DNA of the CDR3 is TGCGCCAGCAGCCAAGATGAAGGGGCCGAGTATGGCTACACCTTC. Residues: CASSQDEGAEYGYTF.

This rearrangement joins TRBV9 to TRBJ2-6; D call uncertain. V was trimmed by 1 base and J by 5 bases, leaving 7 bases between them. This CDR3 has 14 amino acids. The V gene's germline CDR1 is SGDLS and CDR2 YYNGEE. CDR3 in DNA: TGTGCCAGCAGCGTAAGTGGGAGGGCCAACGTCCTGACTTTC. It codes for CASSVSGRANVLTF.

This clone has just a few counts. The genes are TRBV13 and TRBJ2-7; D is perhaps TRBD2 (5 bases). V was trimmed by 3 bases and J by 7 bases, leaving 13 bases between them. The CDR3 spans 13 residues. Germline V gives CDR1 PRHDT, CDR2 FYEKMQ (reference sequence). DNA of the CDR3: TGTGCCAGCAGCTTCGGAGGACTGGGGGAGCAGTACTTC. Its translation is CASSFGGLGEQYF.

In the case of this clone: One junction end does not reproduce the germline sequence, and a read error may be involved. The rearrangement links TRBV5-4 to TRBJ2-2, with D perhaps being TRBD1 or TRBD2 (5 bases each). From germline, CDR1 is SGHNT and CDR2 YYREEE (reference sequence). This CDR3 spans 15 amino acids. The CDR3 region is CASRLGPTNTGELFF. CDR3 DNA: TGTGCCAGCAGGTTGGGACCCACTAACACCGGGGAGCTGTTTTTT.

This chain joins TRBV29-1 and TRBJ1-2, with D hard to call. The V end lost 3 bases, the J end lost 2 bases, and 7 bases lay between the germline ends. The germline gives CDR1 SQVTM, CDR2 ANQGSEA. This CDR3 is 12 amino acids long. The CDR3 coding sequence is TGCAGCGTTGACGCTCAGAACTATGGCTACACCTTC. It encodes CSVDAQNYGYTF.

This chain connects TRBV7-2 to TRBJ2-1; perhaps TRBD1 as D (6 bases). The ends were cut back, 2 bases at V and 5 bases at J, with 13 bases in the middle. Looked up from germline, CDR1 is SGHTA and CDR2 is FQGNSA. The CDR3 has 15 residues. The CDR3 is CASSLQGQANNEQFF. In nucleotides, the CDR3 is TGTGCCAGCAGCTTACAGGGGCAAGCGAACAATGAGCAGTTCTTC.

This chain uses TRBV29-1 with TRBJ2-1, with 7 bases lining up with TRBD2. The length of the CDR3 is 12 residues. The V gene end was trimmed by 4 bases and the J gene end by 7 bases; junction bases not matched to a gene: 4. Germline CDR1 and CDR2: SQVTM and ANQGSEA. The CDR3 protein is CSVAWGGNEQFF. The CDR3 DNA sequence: TGCAGCGTTGCCTGGGGGGGGAATGAGCAGTTCTTC.

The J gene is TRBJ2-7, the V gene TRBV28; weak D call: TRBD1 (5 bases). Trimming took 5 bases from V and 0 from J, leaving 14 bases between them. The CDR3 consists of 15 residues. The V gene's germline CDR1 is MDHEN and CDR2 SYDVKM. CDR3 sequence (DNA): TGTGCCAGCAGTACAACAGGATCAAGCTCCTACGAGCAGTACTTC. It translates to CASSTTGSSSYEQYF.